This TCR beta chain was obtained from a study of glioma-infiltrating T cells after dendritic cell vaccination. This CDR3 is built from 14 residues. V dropped 6 bases and J dropped 4; count of bases not matched to a gene: 8. CDR1 and CDR2 from the germline V gene are SQVTM and ANQGSEA. Time point indicated: after dendritic cell vaccination, including at tumor progression/relapse. The protocol was immunoSEQ multiplex PCR, while the TCRdb copy is restricted to in-frame clones and leaves out a portion. This table has 90,000 or so clones, 80% to 90% appearing once. V is TRBV29-1 and J is TRBJ2-1; 8 bases map to TRBD2. Source: blood, taken after dendritic cell vaccination. This TCR was recovered from a human donor with glioblastoma. The CDR3 loop is CSVGGDTYYNEQFF. DNA for the CDR3: TGCAGCGTCGGGGGGGACACCTATTACAATGAGCAGTTCTTC.